The TCR beta chain under discussion was sequenced for a study of cytomegalovirus exposure and HLA in healthy donors. Study as a whole: A previous analysis identified approximately 120 million unique TCR beta sequences derived from 180 million or so T cells. Study observations and caveats: A few CMV-associated chains were confirmed in vitro to be specific for CMV antigens. Compared with the roughly 670-donor mean, an Asian-associated ancestry cluster reportedly had fewer N-insertions, according to a later analysis.

This clone was observed a handful of times. The antigen remains unidentified. The CDR3 has 14 amino acids. Trimming took 8 bases from V and 7 from J; bases not matched to a gene: 6. Germline V lookup: CDR1 ENHRY, CDR2 SYGVKD. PCR involved 60 Vbeta and 13 Jbeta primers. In the authors' methods: In a later analysis, roughly 11 million of about 80 million unique beta chains occurred in at least two donors. The data were produced by immunoSEQ multiplex PCR, yet TCRdb's version contains in-frame clones alone and is incomplete. V and J calls plus clone size are reproduced from that table; the DNA served to infer D and trimming. The data show more than 100,000 clones, with roughly 14% seen just once and 1.9% held by the top ten.

Material for sequencing was PBMCs. This clonotype originated in a woman between 18 and 29 years old in good health and CMV-seronegative. The J gene is TRBJ2-1, the V gene TRBV10-3; 12 bases align to TRBD1. The CDR3: CAIRRDRGRNEQFF. CDR3 nucleotide sequence: TGTGCCATCCGACGGGACAGGGGGCGTAATGAGCAGTTCTTC.